The 23 T cell receptor beta chains below were found in one sample sequenced in a study of CD8 T cells in ankylosing spondylitis. TCRdb independently ran MiXCR on the 5' RACE reads; one entry per CDR3 protein. The sample lists a few hundred thousand distinct CDR3 sequences; around 21% were seen once. Sequenced: blood, either unsorted or a sorted T cell fraction (not recorded which). All receptors derive from a female donor with ankylosing spondylitis or in good health (not recorded which).

The J gene is TRBJ1-2, the V gene TRBV10-3; D is perhaps TRBD1 (6 bases). Per germline, CDR1 ENHRY and CDR2 SYGVKD. CDR3 size: 14 residues. Trimming took 0 bases from V and 8 from J, leaving 13 bases between them. This chain's CDR3 is CAISESKQGDGYTF. DNA of the CDR3: TGTGCCATCAGTGAGTCGAAACAGGGAGACGGCTACACCTTC.

Ten or more counts support this clonotype. The rearrangement uses TRBV18 and TRBJ2-7; a weak D match, TRBD2 (5 bases). The CDR3 loop spans 14 amino acids. V lost 3 bases and J lost 2, with 11 bases in between. The germline gives CDR1 KGHSH, CDR2 LQKENI. CDR3 DNA sequence: TGTGCCAGCTCACCCGCTCGAGGGCCCTACGAGCAGTACTTC. Its protein is CASSPARGPYEQYF.

This clonotype turned up a few times. The J gene is TRBJ1-6, the V gene TRBV10-3; TRBD1 aligns across 9 bases. The CDR3 runs to 13 residues. The V gene's germline CDR1 is ENHRY and CDR2 SYGVKD. The trim removed 10 bases at V and 8 bases at J, leaving 6 bases unmatched. Here the CDR3 reads CATRDRVDSPLHF. DNA of the CDR3: TGTGCCACCCGGGACAGGGTTGATTCACCCCTCCACTTT.

At least ten counts were recorded for this clonotype. V usage is TRBV25-1 and J usage is TRBJ1-3, with D tentatively TRBD1 (6 bases). This CDR3 spans 15 amino acids. CDR1 and CDR2 from the germline V gene are MGHDK and SYGVNS. V was trimmed by 2 bases and J by 2 bases, leaving 10 bases between them. DNA for the CDR3: TGTGCCAGCAGTGAACCCGGGACAACTGGAAACACCATATATTTT. As protein: CASSEPGTTGNTIYF.

This clonotype showed up just a few times. V usage is TRBV6-1 and J usage is TRBJ1-2; D might be TRBD1 (5 bases). CDR3 length: 14 residues. The V end was cut by 6 bases, the J end by 4 bases, with 15 bases between. Looked up from germline, CDR1 is MNHNS and CDR2 is SASEGT. CDR3 protein: CASSQDTVSYGYTF. The CDR3 DNA reads TGTGCCAGCAGCCAGGACACCGTGAGCTATGGCTACACCTTC.

Ten or more counts support this clonotype. The V call is TRBV20-1, the J call TRBJ2-1; unclear D gene. The CDR3 is made up of 13 amino acids. Germline-derived CDR1 and CDR2 are DFQATT and SNEGSKA (reference sequence). V shed 3 bases and J shed 2 bases, with 8 bases lying between them. The CDR3 bases are TGCAGTGCTAGCACTCTTACCTACAATGAGCAGTTCTTC. It specifies CSASTLTYNEQFF.

The rearrangement joins TRBV12-3 or TRBV12-4 to TRBJ1-6, with unresolved D. The V end lost 6 bases, the J end lost 6 bases, and 12 bases lay between the germline ends. This CDR3 is 14 amino acids long. The CDR3 reads CASSPGGSNSPLHF. As DNA, the CDR3 is TGTGCCAGCAGCCCCGGAGGCAGTAATTCACCCCTCCACTTT.

V usage is TRBV25-1 and J usage is TRBJ2-1; D unclear. The CDR3 runs 13 residues. From germline, CDR1 is MGHDK and CDR2 SYGVNS. The V and J ends lost 7 bases and 9 bases respectively, with 16 bases between them. The chain's CDR3 is CASIGFPTGEQFF. Written as DNA, the CDR3 is TGTGCCAGCATAGGATTCCCAACCGGTGAGCAGTTCTTC.

This chain connects TRBV7-2 to TRBJ2-1, with TRBD2 as a possible D gene (5 bases). Trimming removed 2 bases from V and 0 bases from J, with 8 bases in between. The germline CDR1 and CDR2 sequences are SGHTA and FQGNSA. There are 15 residues in the CDR3. The CDR3 loop reads CASSLFSDSYNEQFF. The CDR3 DNA follows: TGTGCCAGCAGCTTATTTAGCGACTCCTACAATGAGCAGTTCTTC.

This clonotype was counted many times. Here the CDR3 reads CSARVWRGASTDTQYF. CDR3 bases: TGCAGTGCTAGAGTTTGGCGGGGTGCTAGCACAGATACGCAGTATTTT. This sequence joins TRBV20-1 and TRBJ2-3; tentative D call: TRBD2 (6 bases). Germline CDR1 is DFQATT and CDR2 is SNEGSKA (reference sequence). V was clipped by 1 base and J by 0 bases, with 14 bases between them. The CDR3 totals 16 residues.

This clonotype has more than one count but fewer than ten. The chain joins TRBV7-2 to TRBJ1-2; 7 positions agree with TRBD1. CDR1 and CDR2 (germline): SGHTA, FQGNSA. The CDR3 is made up of 15 amino acids. V shed 5 bases, J shed 8 bases, and the junction held 14 bases outside the gene matches. CDR3 sequence reads: CASSPYRGSNGGYTF. CDR3 bases: TGTGCCAGCAGCCCTTACAGGGGTTCAAATGGAGGCTACACCTTC. The full variable domain, completed using reference TRBV7-2 and TRBJ1-2, is GAGVSQSPSNKVTEKGKDVELRCDPISGHTALYWYRQSLGQGLEFLIYFQGNSAPDKSGLPSDRFSAERTGGSVSTLTIQRTQQEDSAVYLCASSPYRGSNGGYTFGSGTRLTVV.

CDR3 coding DNA: TGTGCCAGCAGATTGCAGGGGACGTACTATGGCTACACCTTC. Amino acids: CASRLQGTYYGYTF. The V and J genes are TRBV12-3 or TRBV12-4 and TRBJ1-2; a weak D match, TRBD1 (6 bases). The CDR3 extends over 14 amino acids. V gave up 6 bases and J gave up 3 bases, with 14 bases separating them.

The chain uses TRBV20-1 and TRBJ2-7; D might be TRBD1 (6 bases). In germline, CDR1 is DFQATT, CDR2 SNEGSKA (reference sequence). V shed 2 bases and J shed 3 bases, with 11 bases lying between them. CDR3 length equals 13 residues. CDR3 DNA sequence: TGCAGTGCTAGACGGGGACACAACTACGAGCAGTACTTC. Translation: CSARRGHNYEQYF.

The chain combines TRBV7-2 with TRBJ2-3; 11 bases align to TRBD2. The J segment lost 5 bases and the V segment lost 4 bases, leaving 8 bases of the junction unmatched. CDR3 length: 16 residues. CDR1 and CDR2 (germline): SGHTA, FQGNSA. CDR3: CASSSRGSGREDTQYF. The CDR3 bases are TGTGCCAGCAGCTCCCGGGGTAGCGGGAGGGAAGATACGCAGTATTTT.

This clonotype was counted many times. The CDR3 nucleotides are TGTGCCAGCAGCTTTGGGACGCCCTACGAGCAGTACTTC. Amino acid sequence: CASSFGTPYEQYF. The V gene is TRBV7-9, the J gene TRBJ2-7, with D perhaps given as TRBD1 or TRBD2 (5 bases each). The CDR3 runs 13 residues. Trimming left V 3 bases short and J 2 bases short, with 8 bases between. CDR1 is SEHNR and CDR2 is FQNEAQ in the germline V gene (reference sequence).

In this sample, this clonotype turned up once. The chain recombines TRBV7-3 with TRBJ2-2, with TRBD1 identical over 8 bases. CDR1 is SGHTA, CDR2 FQGTGA, per germline. This CDR3 contains 15 residues. V shed 4 bases and J 8 bases; nucleotides not matched to a gene: 9. The chain's CDR3 is CASSSRDRPLGELFF. The DNA of the CDR3 is TGTGCCAGCAGCTCCCGGGACAGGCCGTTGGGGGAGCTGTTTTTT.

This chain connects TRBV6-1 to TRBJ2-2; tentative D call: TRBD1 (6 bases). V was clipped by 4 bases and J by 6 bases, with 15 bases between them. CDR1 is MNHNS and CDR2 is SASEGT in the germline V gene. This CDR3 comprises 15 residues. CDR3 in DNA: TGTGCCAGCAGTGCCCGTACAGGGCTCTCCGGGGAGCTGTTTTTT. Translation gives CASSARTGLSGELFF.

This clonotype was detected a few times. The chain is built from TRBV5-8 and TRBJ2-1; 10 bases are shared with TRBD2. Germline CDR1 SGHTS, CDR2 YDEGEE. V lost 0 bases to trimming and J lost 6 bases; unmatched junction nucleotides: 9. The CDR3 spans 17 residues. In nucleotides, the CDR3 is TGTGCCAGCAGCTTGGGAGCGGGAGGGCCTATTTCCAATGAGCAGTTCTTC. It codes for CASSLGAGGPISNEQFF. The whole variable domain, filled in from reference TRBV5-8 and TRBJ2-1, reads EAGVTQSPTHLIKTRGQQATLRCSPISGHTSVYWYQQALGLGLQFLLWYDEGEERNRGNFPPRFSGRQFPNYSSELNVNALELEDSALYLCASSLGAGGPISNEQFFGPGTRLTVL.

This clonotype was seen more than once but under ten times. The chain employs TRBV30 and TRBJ1-1; no definite D call. The CDR3 sequence is 12 residues long. V was pared by 1 base and J by 6 bases, with 9 bases between. The germline gives CDR1 GTSNPN, CDR2 SVGIG (reference sequence). In DNA, the CDR3 is TGTGCCTGGAGTGGAGGCGGGGCTGAAGCTTTCTTT. Its translation is CAWSGGGAEAFF.

This chain uses TRBV29-1 with TRBJ2-3, with 8 bases that match TRBD1. The CDR3 has 15 residues. V dropped 7 bases and J dropped 2; count of bases not matched to a gene: 11. Germline CDR1 SQVTM, CDR2 ANQGSEA. DNA for the CDR3: TGCAGCGCCCTCCTCCGGACAGGGCACACAGATACGCAGTATTTT. It yields the protein CSALLRTGHTDTQYF.

The chain joins TRBV28 to TRBJ1-6; D gene uncertain. Trimming took off 5 bases at V and 8 bases at J, with 10 bases between the two ends. The CDR3 spans 13 residues. Germline V gene lookup returns CDR1 MDHEN and CDR2 SYDVKM. CDR3: CASSRDQDSPLHF. The CDR3 DNA sequence: TGTGCCAGCAGTAGAGACCAGGATTCACCCCTCCACTTT.

The rearrangement uses TRBV10-3 and TRBJ1-1, with TRBD1 as a possible D gene (6 bases). The germline V and J ends were trimmed by 6 bases and 8 bases, with 10 bases remaining between them. Germline V CDR1 and CDR2: ENHRY, SYGVKD. The CDR3 spans 11 residues. The CDR3 protein is CAISRGMEAFF. In DNA, the CDR3 is TGTGCCATCAGCAGGGGTATGGAAGCTTTCTTT.

V gene TRBV6-1 combines with J gene TRBJ2-4; no definite D call. The CDR3 extends over 12 amino acids. CDR1 is MNHNS and CDR2 is SASEGT in the germline V gene. Trimming removed 0 bases at V and 13 bases at J, with 10 bases between. In nucleotides, the CDR3 is TGTGCCAGCAGTGAAGCGCTCCAGCCGCAGTACTTC. Translated: CASSEALQPQYF.